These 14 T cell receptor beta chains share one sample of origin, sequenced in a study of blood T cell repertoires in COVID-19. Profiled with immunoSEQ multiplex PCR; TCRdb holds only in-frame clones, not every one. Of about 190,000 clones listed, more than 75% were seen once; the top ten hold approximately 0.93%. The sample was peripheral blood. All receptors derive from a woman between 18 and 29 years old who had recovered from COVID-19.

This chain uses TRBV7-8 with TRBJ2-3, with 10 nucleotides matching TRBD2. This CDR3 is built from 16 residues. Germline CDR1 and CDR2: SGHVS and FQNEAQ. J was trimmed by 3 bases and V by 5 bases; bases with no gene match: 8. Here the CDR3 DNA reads TGTGCCAGCAGCACGTCGGCTAGCGGGGGTACAGATACGCAGTATTTT. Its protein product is CASSTSASGGTDTQYF.

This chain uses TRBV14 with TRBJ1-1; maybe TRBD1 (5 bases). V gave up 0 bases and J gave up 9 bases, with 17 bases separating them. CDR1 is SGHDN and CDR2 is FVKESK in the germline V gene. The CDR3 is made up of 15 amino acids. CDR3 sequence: CASSQEPWGGSKAFF. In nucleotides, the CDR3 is TGTGCCAGCAGCCAAGAACCTTGGGGGGGAAGTAAAGCTTTCTTT.

CDR3 residues: CASSFTGSNQPQHF. The CDR3 nucleotides read TGTGCCAGCAGCTTCACGGGTAGCAATCAGCCCCAGCATTTT. The V gene is TRBV7-9, the J gene TRBJ1-5; D unclear. The CDR3 runs to 14 residues. The germline CDR1 and CDR2 sequences are SEHNR and FQNEAQ (reference sequence). Deletions cut 3 bases from V and 0 bases from J, with 6 bases between.

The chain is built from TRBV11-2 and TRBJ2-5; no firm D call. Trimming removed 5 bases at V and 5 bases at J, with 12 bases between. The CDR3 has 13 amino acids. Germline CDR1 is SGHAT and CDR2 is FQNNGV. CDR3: CASSPTTRETQYF. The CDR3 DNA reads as TGTGCCAGCAGCCCGACAACCAGGGAGACCCAGTACTTC.

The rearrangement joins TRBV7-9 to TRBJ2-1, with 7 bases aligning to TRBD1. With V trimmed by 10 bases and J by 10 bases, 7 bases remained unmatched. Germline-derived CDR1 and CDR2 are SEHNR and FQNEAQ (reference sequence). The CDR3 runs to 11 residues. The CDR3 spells CAITGVREQFF. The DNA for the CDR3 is TGTGCCATCACAGGGGTGAGGGAGCAGTTCTTC.

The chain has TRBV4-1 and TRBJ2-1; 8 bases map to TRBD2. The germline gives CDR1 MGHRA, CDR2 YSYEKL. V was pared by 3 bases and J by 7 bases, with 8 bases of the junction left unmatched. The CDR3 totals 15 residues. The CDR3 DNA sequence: TGCGCCAGCAGCCATCCGGGACTAGTACAAAATGAGCAGTTCTTC. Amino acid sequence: CASSHPGLVQNEQFF.

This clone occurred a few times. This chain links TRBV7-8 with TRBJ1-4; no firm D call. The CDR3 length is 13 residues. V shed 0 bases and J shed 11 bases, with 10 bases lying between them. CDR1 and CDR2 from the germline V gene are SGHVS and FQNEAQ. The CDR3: CASSLALDKKLFF. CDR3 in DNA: TGTGCCAGCAGCTTAGCGCTTGACAAGAAACTGTTTTTT.

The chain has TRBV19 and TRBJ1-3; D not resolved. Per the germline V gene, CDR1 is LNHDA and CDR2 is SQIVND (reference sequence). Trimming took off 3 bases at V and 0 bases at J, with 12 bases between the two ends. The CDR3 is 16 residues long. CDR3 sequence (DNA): TGTGCCAGTAGTATCAAGTTGCGAAGCTCTGGAAACACCATATATTTT. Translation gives CASSIKLRSSGNTIYF.

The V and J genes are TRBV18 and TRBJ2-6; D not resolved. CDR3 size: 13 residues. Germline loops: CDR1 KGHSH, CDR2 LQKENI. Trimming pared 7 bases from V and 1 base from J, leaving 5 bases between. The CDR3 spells CASCSSGANVLTF. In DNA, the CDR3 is TGTGCCAGCTGTTCGTCTGGGGCCAACGTCCTGACTTTC.

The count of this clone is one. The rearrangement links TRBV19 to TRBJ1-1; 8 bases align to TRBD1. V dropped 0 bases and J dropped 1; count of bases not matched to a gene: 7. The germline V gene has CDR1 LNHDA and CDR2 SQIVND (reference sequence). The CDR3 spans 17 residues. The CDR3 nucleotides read TGTGCCAGTAGTATAGACAGGGGGCTGACATCGAACACTGAAGCTTTCTTT. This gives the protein CASSIDRGLTSNTEAFF.

This CDR3 reads CASSEIESNTEAFF. CDR3 nucleotide sequence: TGTGCCAGCAGTGAGATAGAGTCGAACACTGAAGCTTTCTTT. The V call is TRBV2, the J call TRBJ1-1; no clear D gene. The CDR3 runs to 14 residues. V lost 3 bases and J lost 1, with 9 bases in between. Germline values: CDR1 SNHLY, CDR2 FYNNEI.

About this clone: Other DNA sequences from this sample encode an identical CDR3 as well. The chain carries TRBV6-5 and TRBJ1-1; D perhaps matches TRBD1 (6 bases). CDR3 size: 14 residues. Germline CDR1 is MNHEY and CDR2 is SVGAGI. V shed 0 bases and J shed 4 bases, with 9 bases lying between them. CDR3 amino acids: CASSYSTGGTEAFF. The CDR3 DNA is TGTGCCAGCAGTTACTCGACAGGTGGCACTGAAGCTTTCTTT.

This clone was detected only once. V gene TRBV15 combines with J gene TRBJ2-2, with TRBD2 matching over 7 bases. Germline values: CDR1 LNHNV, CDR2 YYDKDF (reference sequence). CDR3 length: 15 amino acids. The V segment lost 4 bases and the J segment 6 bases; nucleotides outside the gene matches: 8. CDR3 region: CATSNLLREPGELFF. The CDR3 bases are TGTGCCACCAGCAATTTATTGCGGGAGCCCGGGGAGCTGTTTTTT.

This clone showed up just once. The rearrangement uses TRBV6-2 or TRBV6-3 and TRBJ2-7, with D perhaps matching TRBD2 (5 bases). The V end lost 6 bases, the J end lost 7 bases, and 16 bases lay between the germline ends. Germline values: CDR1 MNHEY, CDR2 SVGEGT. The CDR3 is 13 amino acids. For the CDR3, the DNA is TGTGCCAGCAGCCCCTCGGGGAGAGGAGAGCAGTACGTC. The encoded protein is CASSPSGRGEQYV.